The clone carrying this TCR beta chain was seen ten or more times. Indicated time point: persistent/refractory GD, antithyroid drugs over 5 years with positive TRAb. Construction of the TCR library relied on RNA isolated from PBMCs. This CDR3 is built from 17 residues. The V end was cut by 1 base, the J end by 1 base, with 16 bases between. Germline V gives CDR1 MDHEN, CDR2 SYDVKM. Building the TCR beta libraries relied on iRepertoire HTBI primers, and CDR3 regions underwent Arm-PCR. TCRdb processed the multiplex PCR reads anew with MiXCR; each CDR3 protein has one entry. The sample lists 350,000 to 500,000 distinct CDR3 sequences; 20% to 25% were seen once. The sample belongs to a study of regulatory T cells in long-lasting Graves disease.

J is TRBJ1-1 and V is TRBV28; D not resolved. The TCR sequence derives from a female donor with Graves disease. This material consisted of peripheral blood mononuclear cells (PBMCs), taken when the disease was refractory, from a patient treated with antithyroid drugs. The CDR3 loop reads CASSLSSGRAGNTEAFF. DNA for the CDR3: TGTGCCAGCAGTTTATCCTCCGGGCGGGCAGGGAACACTGAAGCTTTCTTT.